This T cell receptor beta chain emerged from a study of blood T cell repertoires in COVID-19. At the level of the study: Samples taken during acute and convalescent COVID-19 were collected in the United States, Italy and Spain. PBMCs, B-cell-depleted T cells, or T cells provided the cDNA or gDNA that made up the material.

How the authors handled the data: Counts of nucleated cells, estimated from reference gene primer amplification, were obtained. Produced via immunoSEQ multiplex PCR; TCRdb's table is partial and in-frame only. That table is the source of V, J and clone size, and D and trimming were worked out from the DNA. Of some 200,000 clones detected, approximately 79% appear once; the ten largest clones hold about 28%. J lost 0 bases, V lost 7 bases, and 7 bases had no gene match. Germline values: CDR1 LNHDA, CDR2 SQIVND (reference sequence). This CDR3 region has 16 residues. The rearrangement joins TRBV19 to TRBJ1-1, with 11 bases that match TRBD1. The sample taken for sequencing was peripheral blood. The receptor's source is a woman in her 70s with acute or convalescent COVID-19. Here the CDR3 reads CASIPGQGVVNTEAFF. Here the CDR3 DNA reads TGTGCCAGTATTCCGGGACAGGGGGTGGTGAACACTGAAGCTTTCTTT. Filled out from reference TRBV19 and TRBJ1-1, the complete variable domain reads DGGITQSPKYLFRKEGQNVTLSCEQNLNHDAMYWYRQDPGQGLRLIYYSQIVNDFQKGDIAEGYSVSREKKESFPLTVTSAQKNPTAFYLCASIPGQGVVNTEAFFGQGTRLTVV.